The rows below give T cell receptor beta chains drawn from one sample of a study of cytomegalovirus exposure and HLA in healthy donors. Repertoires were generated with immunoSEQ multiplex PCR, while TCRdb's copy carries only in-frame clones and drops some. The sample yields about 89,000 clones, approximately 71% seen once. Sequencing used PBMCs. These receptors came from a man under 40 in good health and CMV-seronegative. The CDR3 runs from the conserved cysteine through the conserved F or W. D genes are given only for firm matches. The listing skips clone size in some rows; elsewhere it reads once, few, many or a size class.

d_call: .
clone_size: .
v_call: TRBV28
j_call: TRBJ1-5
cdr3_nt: TGTGCCAGTCGGAATGGCAGGACTTATAGCAATCAGCCCCAGCATTTT
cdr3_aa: CASRNGRTYSNQPQHF

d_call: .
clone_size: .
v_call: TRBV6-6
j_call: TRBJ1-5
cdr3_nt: TGTGCCAGCAGTTACGGCGGGGGGCATAGCAATCAGCCCCAGCATTTT
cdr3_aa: CASSYGGGHSNQPQHF

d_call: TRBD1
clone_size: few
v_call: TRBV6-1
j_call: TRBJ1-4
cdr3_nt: TGTGCCAGCAGTGCGAGTATCCCGGGACAGGGGGCTGGAAATGAAAAACTGTTTTTT
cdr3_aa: CASSASIPGQGAGNEKLFF

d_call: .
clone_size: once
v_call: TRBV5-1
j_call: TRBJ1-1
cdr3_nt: TGCGCCAGCACGGCAGGAGGCGACACTGAAGCTTTCTTT
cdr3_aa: CASTAGGDTEAFF

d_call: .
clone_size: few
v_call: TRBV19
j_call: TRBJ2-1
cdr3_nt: TGTGCCAGTAGTACGACCAGGGGTAGGAGCAATGAGCAGTTCTTC
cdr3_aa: CASSTTRGRSNEQFF

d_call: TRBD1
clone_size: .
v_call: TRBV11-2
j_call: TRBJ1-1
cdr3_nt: TGTGCCAGCAGCCCGGGAGACAGGGTGAACACTGAAGCTTTCTTT
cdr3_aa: CASSPGDRVNTEAFF

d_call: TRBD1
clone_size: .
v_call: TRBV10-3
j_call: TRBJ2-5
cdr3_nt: TGTGCCATCGGACAGGAGGTCCAAGAGACCCAGTACTTC
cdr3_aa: CAIGQEVQETQYF

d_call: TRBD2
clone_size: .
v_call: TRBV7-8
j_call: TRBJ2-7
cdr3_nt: TGTGCCAGCAGCTCGTTATGGGGGGGGACCTACGAGCAGTACTTC
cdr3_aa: CASSSLWGGTYEQYF

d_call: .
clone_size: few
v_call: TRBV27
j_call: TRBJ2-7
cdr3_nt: TGTGCCAGCAGTCATAAGTATCTCAGCTCCTACGAGCAGTACTTC
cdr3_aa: CASSHKYLSSYEQYF

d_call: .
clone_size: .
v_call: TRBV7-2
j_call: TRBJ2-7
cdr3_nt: TGTGCCAGCAGCTTAGGAGCGACAGGCACCTACGAGCAGTACTTC
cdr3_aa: CASSLGATGTYEQYF

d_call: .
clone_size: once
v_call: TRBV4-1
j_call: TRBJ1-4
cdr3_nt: TGCGCCAGCAGCTCGAGGGATGAAAAACTGTTTTTT
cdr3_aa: CASSSRDEKLFF

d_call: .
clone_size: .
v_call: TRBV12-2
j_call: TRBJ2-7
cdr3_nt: TGTGCAAGTCGCATTACTAGCGGGAGATGGCCCTACGAGCAGTACTTC
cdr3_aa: CASRITSGRWPYEQYF

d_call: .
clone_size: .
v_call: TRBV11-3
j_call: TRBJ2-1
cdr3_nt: TGTGCCAGCAGTCTGACTTCCGCATACTACAATGAGCAGTTCTTC
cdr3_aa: CASSLTSAYYNEQFF

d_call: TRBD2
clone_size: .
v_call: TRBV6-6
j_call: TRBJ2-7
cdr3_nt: TGTGCCAGCAGGTCCAGCGGGAGCACCTACGAGCAGTACTTC
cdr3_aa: CASRSSGSTYEQYF

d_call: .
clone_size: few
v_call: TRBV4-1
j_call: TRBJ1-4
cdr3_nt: TGCGCCAGCAGCCAAGGAGACAGGCCACTCAATGAAAAACTGTTTTTT
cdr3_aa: CASSQGDRPLNEKLFF

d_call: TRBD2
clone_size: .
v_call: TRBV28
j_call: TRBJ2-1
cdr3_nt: TGTGCCAGCAGTCCGCGACTAGCGGGAGGGGATGAGCAGTTCTTC
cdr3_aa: CASSPRLAGGDEQFF

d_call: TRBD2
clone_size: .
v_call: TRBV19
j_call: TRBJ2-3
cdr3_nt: TGTGCCAGTAGTAGGCAGCGGGGGACCGATACGCAGTATTTT
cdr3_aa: CASSRQRGTDTQYF

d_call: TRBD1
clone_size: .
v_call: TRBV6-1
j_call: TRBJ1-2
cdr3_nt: TGTGCCAGCAGGGCTACCGGGACAGATTATGGCTACACCTTC
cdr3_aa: CASRATGTDYGYTF

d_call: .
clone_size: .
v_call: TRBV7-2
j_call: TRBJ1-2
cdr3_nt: TGTGCCAGCAGCTTAGTGGGATTCCTAGAGGGAGGTTACACCTTC
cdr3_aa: CASSLVGFLEGGYTF

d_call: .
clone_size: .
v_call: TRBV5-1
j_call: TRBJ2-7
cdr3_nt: TGCGCCAGCAGCTTAACGACAGGCCCAACCTACGAGCAGTACTTC
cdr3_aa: CASSLTTGPTYEQYF

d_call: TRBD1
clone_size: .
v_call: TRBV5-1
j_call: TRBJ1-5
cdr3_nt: TGCGCCAGCAGCTTGGAGACAGGGGGTAATCAGCCCCAGCATTTT
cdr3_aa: CASSLETGGNQPQHF

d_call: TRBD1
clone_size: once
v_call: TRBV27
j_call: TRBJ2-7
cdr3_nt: TGTGCCAGCAGTTCCCGAGCACGGGACAGGGGGCAGTACTTC
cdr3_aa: CASSSRARDRGQYF

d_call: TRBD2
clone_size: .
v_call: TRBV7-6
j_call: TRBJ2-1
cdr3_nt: TGTGCCAGCAGCTTAATGGTACGGCGGGAGGGCCTGAGTGAGCAGTTCTTC
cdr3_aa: CASSLMVRREGLSEQFF

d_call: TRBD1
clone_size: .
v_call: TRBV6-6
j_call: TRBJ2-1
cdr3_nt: TGTGCCAGCAGTTACCAAGGGACAGGGGGCTTCGATGAGCAGTTCTTC
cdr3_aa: CASSYQGTGGFDEQFF

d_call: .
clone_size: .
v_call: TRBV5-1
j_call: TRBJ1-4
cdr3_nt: TGCGCCAGCAGGGTACAGGCAACTAATGAAAAACTGTTTTTT
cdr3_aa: CASRVQATNEKLFF

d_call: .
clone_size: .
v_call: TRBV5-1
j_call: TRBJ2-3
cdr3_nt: TGCGCCAGCAGCTTGCCTAGCTCAGATACGCAGTATTTT
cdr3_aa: CASSLPSSDTQYF

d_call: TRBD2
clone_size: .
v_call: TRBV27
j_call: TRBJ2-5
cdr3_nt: TGTGCCAGCAGTTTATCCTGGCTAGCGGGAGTTCGAGAGACCCAGTACTTC
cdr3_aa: CASSLSWLAGVRETQYF

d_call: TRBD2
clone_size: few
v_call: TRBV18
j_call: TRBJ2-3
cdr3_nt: TGTGCCAGCTCACCACCGGGACTAAAAAGTTATAGCACAGATACGCAGTATTTT
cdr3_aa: CASSPPGLKSYSTDTQYF

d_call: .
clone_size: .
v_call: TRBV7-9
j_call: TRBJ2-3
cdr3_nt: TGTGCCAGCAGCTTAGTACCTACAGGGCTATCCACAGATACGCAGTATTTT
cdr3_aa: CASSLVPTGLSTDTQYF

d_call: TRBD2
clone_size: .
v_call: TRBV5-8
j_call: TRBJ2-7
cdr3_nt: TGTGCCAGCAGCTTGGCGGCGGGAGGCGGCTACGAGCAGTACTTC
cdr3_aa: CASSLAAGGGYEQYF

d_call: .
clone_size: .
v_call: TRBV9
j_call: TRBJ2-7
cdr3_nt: TGTGCCAGCAGCCCCTTCGGGGGGCGGTACTACGAGCAGTACTTC
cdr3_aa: CASSPFGGRYYEQYF

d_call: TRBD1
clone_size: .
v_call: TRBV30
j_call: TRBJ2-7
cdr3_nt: TGTGCCTGGAGTTACTCGGGACAGGGGATACCCTTACGGTCCTACGAGCAGTACTTC
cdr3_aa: CAWSYSGQGIPLRSYEQYF

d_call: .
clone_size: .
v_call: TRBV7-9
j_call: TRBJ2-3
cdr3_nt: TGTGCCAGCAGCTTAGCACTAGGACGCGGCACAGATACGCAGTATTTT
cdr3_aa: CASSLALGRGTDTQYF

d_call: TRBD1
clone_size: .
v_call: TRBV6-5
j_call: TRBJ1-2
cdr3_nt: TGTGCCAGCAGTAAAGCAGGGGGCTATGGCTACACCTTC
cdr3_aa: CASSKAGGYGYTF

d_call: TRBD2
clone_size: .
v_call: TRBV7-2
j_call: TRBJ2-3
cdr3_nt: TGTGCCAGCAGCTTAAGTATAACGGGAGGGCCAGGAGATACGCAGTATTTT
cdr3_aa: CASSLSITGGPGDTQYF

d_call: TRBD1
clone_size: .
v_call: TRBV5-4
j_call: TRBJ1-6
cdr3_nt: TGTGCCAGCAGCTTAGACAGGGGCACCAATAATTCACCCCTCCACTTT
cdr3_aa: CASSLDRGTNNSPLHF

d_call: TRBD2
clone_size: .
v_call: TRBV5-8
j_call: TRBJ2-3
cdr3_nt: TGTGCCAGCGTCACGGCGGGGGCAGATACGCAGTATTTT
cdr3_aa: CASVTAGADTQYF

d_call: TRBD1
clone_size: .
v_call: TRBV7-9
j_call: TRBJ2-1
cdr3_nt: TGTGCCAGCAGCGGCAGACCGGGACAGGGGGCTTACAATGAGCAGTTCTTC
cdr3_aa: CASSGRPGQGAYNEQFF

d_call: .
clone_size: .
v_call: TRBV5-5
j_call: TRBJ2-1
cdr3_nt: TGTGCCAGCAGCTTGGGGAAAGGGCGGGATGAGCAGTTCTTC
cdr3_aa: CASSLGKGRDEQFF

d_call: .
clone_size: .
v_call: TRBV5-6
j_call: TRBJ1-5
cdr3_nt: TGTGCCAGCAGCTTGTACACCGGCAATCAGCCCCAGCATTTT
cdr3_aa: CASSLYTGNQPQHF

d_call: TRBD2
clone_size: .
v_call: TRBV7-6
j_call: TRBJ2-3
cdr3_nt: TGTGCCAGCAGCTTAGTAGCGGGAGGAGATACGCAGTATTTT
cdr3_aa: CASSLVAGGDTQYF

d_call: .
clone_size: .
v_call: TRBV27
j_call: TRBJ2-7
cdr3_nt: TGTGCCAGCAGTTTAGCGGGACAGCAGTCCGGCGAGCAGTACTTC
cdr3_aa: CASSLAGQQSGEQYF

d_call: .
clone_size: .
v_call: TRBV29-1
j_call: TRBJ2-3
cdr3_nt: TGCAGCGTTGAGGGGGCCGCGAGATTGAATACGCAGTATTTT
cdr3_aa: CSVEGAARLNTQYF

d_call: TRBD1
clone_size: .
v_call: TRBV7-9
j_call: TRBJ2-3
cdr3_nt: TGTTCCAGCAGCCCAAGAGGCGGACAGGGGGCTTTTGATACGCAGTATTTT
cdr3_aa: CSSSPRGGQGAFDTQYF

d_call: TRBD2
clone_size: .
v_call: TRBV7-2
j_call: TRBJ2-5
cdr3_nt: TGTGCCAGCAGCTCGCGACCCCCTCAGCGGGGGAGCCAAGAGACCCAGTACTTC
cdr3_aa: CASSSRPPQRGSQETQYF

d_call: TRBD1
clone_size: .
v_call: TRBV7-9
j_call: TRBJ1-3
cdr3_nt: TGTGCCAGCAGACCACAGGGGAACACCATATATTTT
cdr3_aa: CASRPQGNTIYF

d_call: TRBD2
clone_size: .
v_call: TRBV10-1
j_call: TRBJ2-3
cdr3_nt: TGCGCCAGCAGTGTGCGTCTAGCGGGGACCTATACGCAGTATTTT
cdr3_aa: CASSVRLAGTYTQYF

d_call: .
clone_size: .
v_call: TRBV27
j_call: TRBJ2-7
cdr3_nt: TGTGCCAGCAGTACTTTGTTCGGGGAGCAGTACTTC
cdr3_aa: CASSTLFGEQYF

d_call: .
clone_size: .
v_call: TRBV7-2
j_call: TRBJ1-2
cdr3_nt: TGTGCCAGCAGCTTTAGTTTCGGGGTGGGGAACTATGGCTACACCTTC
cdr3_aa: CASSFSFGVGNYGYTF

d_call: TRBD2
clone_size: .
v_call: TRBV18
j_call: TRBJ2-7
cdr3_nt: TGTGCCAGCTCACCGGCCGGGCTAGCGGGAGCCGAGCAGTACTTC
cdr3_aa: CASSPAGLAGAEQYF

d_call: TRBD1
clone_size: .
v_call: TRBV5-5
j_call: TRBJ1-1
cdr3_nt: TGTGCCAGCAGCGGGACAGGGCTCCTGAGGAACACTGAAGCTTTCTTT
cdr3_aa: CASSGTGLLRNTEAFF

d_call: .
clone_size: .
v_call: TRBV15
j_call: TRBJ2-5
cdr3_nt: TGTGCCACCAGCAGAGCGGGCCAAGAGACCCAGTACTTC
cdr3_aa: CATSRAGQETQYF

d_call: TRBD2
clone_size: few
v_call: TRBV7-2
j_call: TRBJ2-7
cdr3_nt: TGTGCCAGCAGCTTAGCTCATTGGACTAGCGGGGCCTACGAGCAGTACTTC
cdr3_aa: CASSLAHWTSGAYEQYF

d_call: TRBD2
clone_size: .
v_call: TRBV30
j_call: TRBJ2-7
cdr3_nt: TGTGCCTGGAGTGTAAACGGGGGGACCTACGAGCAGTACTTC
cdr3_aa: CAWSVNGGTYEQYF

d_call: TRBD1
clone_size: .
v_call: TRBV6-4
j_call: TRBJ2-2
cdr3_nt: TGTGCCAGCAGTGACTCGATGGGAGACAGGGACACCGGGGAGCTGTTTTTT
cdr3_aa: CASSDSMGDRDTGELFF

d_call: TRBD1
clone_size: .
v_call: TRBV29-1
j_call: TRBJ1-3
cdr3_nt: TGCAGCGTTAGGACAGGGAAGAGTTCTGGAAACACCATATATTTT
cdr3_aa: CSVRTGKSSGNTIYF

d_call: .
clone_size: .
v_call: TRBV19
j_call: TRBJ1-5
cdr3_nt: TGTGCCAGTAGTTTTTTCAGGGAAAATAGCAATCAGCCCCAGCATTTT
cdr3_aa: CASSFFRENSNQPQHF

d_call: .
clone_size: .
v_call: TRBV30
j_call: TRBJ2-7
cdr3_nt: TGTGCCTGGAGTGTAGGGGGGGGCTACGAGCAGTACTTC
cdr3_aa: CAWSVGGGYEQYF

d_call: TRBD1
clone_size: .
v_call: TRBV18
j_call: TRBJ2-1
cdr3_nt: TGTGCCAGCTCACCCCGGGACAGGGAACAGGATTCCTACAATGAGCAGTTCTTC
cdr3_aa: CASSPRDREQDSYNEQFF

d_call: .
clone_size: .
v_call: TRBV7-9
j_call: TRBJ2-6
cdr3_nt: TGTGCCAGCAGCCACGAGGGATGGAAAAGCTCTGGGGCCAACGTCCTGACTTTC
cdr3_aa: CASSHEGWKSSGANVLTF